The source of this T cell receptor beta chain is a study of blood T cell repertoires in COVID-19. Sequenced by immunoSEQ multiplex PCR; TCRdb stores in-frame clones only, minus some. The sample lists about 410,000 clones; around nine tenths were seen once. Study members were between roughly 18 and 100 years old and lived in approximately 25 US regions. The CDR3 length is 13 residues. V shed 3 bases and J shed 6 bases, with 12 bases lying between them. The sample was PBMCs or T cells enriched from blood (not recorded which). The sequence came from a woman in her 30s who had recovered from COVID-19. The rearrangement joins TRBV12-3 or TRBV12-4 to TRBJ2-7; tentative D call: TRBD2 (6 bases). The CDR3 reads CASSFILAGEQYF. The CDR3 coding sequence is TGTGCCAGCAGTTTTATACTAGCCGGCGAGCAGTACTTC.